Each of the 29 T cell receptor beta chains below was sequenced from the same sample in a study of T-cell memory formation after mild COVID-19. One entry per CDR3 protein, called by TCRdb with MiXCR from the 5' RACE reads. The sample shows around 530,000 distinct CDR3 sequences, less than 25% of them seen only once. Sequencing was done on a sample of PBMCs or a T cell subset sorted from them (not recorded which). Receptors originate from an adult woman who had mild COVID-19 (a few samples of this study predate the infection). Cell type and time point are not known.

The chain has TRBV4-2 and TRBJ2-3, with TRBD2 matching over 14 bases. The germline V gene has CDR1 LGHNA and CDR2 YNFKEQ. This CDR3 contains 18 residues. The junction had 7 bases not matched to a gene; V was cut back by 4 bases and J by 1 base. CDR3 in amino acids: CASSPGTSGSRGTDTQYF. The DNA for the CDR3 is TGTGCCAGCAGCCCGGGGACTAGCGGGAGTAGGGGCACAGATACGCAGTATTTT.

The V and J genes are TRBV4-1 and TRBJ2-3; D remains ambiguous. Germline CDR1 and CDR2: MGHRA and YSYEKL. Trimming left V 4 bases short and J 2 bases short, with 7 bases between. This CDR3 comprises 13 residues. This CDR3 reads CASSLPATDTQYF. The CDR3 nucleotides read TGCGCCAGCAGCCTCCCTGCCACAGATACGCAGTATTTT.

The chain combines TRBV12-3 or TRBV12-4 with TRBJ1-5; 12 bases are a match to TRBD1. The ends lost 8 bases at V and 6 bases at J; junction bases unmatched: 5. This CDR3 has 14 residues. Here the CDR3 DNA reads TGTGCCAGCCGGGGACAGGGGGCAGGTCAGCCCCAGCATTTT. Amino acid sequence: CASRGQGAGQPQHF.

The CDR3 nucleotides read TGTGCCACCAGTGACGCCGGGACCGCAGCTAACTATGGCTACACCTTC. Amino acids: CATSDAGTAANYGYTF. V and J are TRBV24-1 and TRBJ1-2, with D perhaps TRBD1 (5 bases). The CDR3 extends over 16 amino acids. V gave up 4 bases and J gave up 0 bases, with 14 bases separating them. Germline V gene sequence: CDR1 KGHDR, CDR2 SFDVKD.

This chain uses TRBV9 with TRBJ2-7; D tentatively reads TRBD1 or TRBD2 (5 bases each). V was pared by 6 bases and J by 0 bases, with 13 bases between. The CDR3 is made up of 14 amino acids. Germline V gene sequence: CDR1 SGDLS, CDR2 YYNGEE. CDR3 region: CASTRDGSSYEQYF. CDR3 coding DNA: TGTGCCAGCACCCGGGACGGATCCTCCTACGAGCAGTACTTC.

In this sample, this clonotype turned up a few times. The gene calls are TRBV4-2 and TRBJ2-5; tentative D call: TRBD2 (5 bases). The CDR3 consists of 16 residues. Germline CDR1 and CDR2: LGHNA and YNFKEQ. Trimming cost V 1 base and J 3 bases, with 15 bases left between them. CDR3 protein: CASSQVAEREKETQYF. DNA of the CDR3: TGTGCCAGCAGCCAAGTTGCTGAGAGGGAAAAAGAGACCCAGTACTTC.

V gene TRBV27 combines with J gene TRBJ2-6; D gene unclear. V lost 1 base to trimming and J lost 3 bases, with 10 bases between them. Germline V gene lookup returns CDR1 MNHEY and CDR2 SMNVEV (reference sequence). The CDR3 covers 16 residues. The CDR3 region has the DNA TGTGCCAGCAGTTTATTCCTAGGCCTTGGGGCCAACGTCCTGACTTTC. It encodes CASSLFLGLGANVLTF.

This clonotype was observed many times. This chain joins TRBV30 and TRBJ2-1; the match to TRBD2 covers 12 bases. The CDR3 sequence is 13 residues long. V lost 8 bases, J lost 8 bases, and 7 bases stayed unmatched. Germline values: CDR1 GTSNPN, CDR2 SVGIG (reference sequence). The CDR3 DNA is TGTGCCCGATCTAGCGGGGGGGTTTATGAGCAGTTCTTC. Residues: CARSSGGVYEQFF.

The chain joins TRBV24-1 to TRBJ2-3; D possibly corresponds to TRBD2 (7 bases). The CDR3 totals 15 residues. Trimming shortened V by 1 base and J by 1 base, and 8 bases separated the two germline ends. Germline CDR1 reads KGHDR; CDR2 reads SFDVKD. CDR3 region: CATSDFGGRTDTQYF. The CDR3 nucleotides are TGTGCCACCAGTGATTTCGGGGGGCGCACAGATACGCAGTATTTT.

The gene calls are TRBV11-2 and TRBJ2-5, with 7 bases identical to TRBD2. The CDR3 is made up of 14 amino acids. CDR1 is SGHAT and CDR2 is FQNNGV in the germline V gene. The trim removed 5 bases at V and 5 bases at J, leaving 8 bases unmatched. CDR3 sequence reads: CASSPFTSVETQYF. CDR3 sequence (DNA): TGTGCCAGCAGCCCATTTACTAGCGTCGAGACCCAGTACTTC. The full variable domain, in which reference TRBV11-2 and TRBJ2-5 provide the parts outside the CDR3, is EAGVAQSPRYKIIEKRQSVAFWCNPISGHATLYWYQQILGQGPKLLIQFQNNGVVDDSQLPKDRFSAERLKGVDSTLKIQPAKLEDSAVYLCASSPFTSVETQYFGPGTRLLVL.

This clonotype was picked up a small number of times. The rearrangement uses TRBV20-1 and TRBJ2-2, with D possibly TRBD1 on 5 matching bases. V was cut by 3 bases and J by 5 bases, with 13 bases left in between. The CDR3 spans 14 residues. Germline CDR1 and CDR2: DFQATT and SNEGSKA (reference sequence). DNA of the CDR3: TGCAGTGCTAGTGTGCCCCAGGGTACCGGGGAGCTGTTTTTT. Amino acids: CSASVPQGTGELFF.

This clonotype was observed a few times. The CDR3 DNA reads TGTGCCAGCACCTTCGGTGGGTACTCCTACGAGCAGTACTTC. This encodes CASTFGGYSYEQYF. The chain links TRBV5-8 to TRBJ2-7; D is uncertain. CDR1 and CDR2 (germline): SGHTS, YDEGEE. V was cut by 6 bases and J by 0 bases, with 13 bases left in between. This CDR3 contains 14 residues.

There are a few counts of this clonotype. The V gene is TRBV5-4, the J gene TRBJ2-1; 8 bases are a match to TRBD1. CDR1 and CDR2 (germline): SGHNT, YYREEE (reference sequence). V trimming: 4 bases; J trimming: 6 bases; junction bases outside the gene matches: 6. This CDR3 comprises 14 residues. The CDR3 region is CASSTTGEFNEQFF. The CDR3 DNA reads as TGTGCCAGCAGCACGACAGGGGAGTTCAATGAGCAGTTCTTC.

This clonotype was seen at least ten times. V usage is TRBV20-1 and J usage is TRBJ2-5, with D tentatively TRBD2 (6 bases). Trimming removed 6 bases at V and 7 bases at J, with 21 bases between. The V gene's germline CDR1 is DFQATT and CDR2 SNEGSKA (reference sequence). This CDR3 region has 14 residues. The CDR3 protein is CSARRDLEGATQYF. CDR3 coding DNA: TGCAGTGCGCGGCGGGACCTCGAAGGAGCGACCCAGTACTTC.

The genes are TRBV24-1 and TRBJ2-1, with 10 bases identical to TRBD2. The V segment lost 5 bases and the J segment 0 bases; nucleotides outside the gene matches: 6. This CDR3 is built from 17 residues. Germline CDR1 reads KGHDR; CDR2 reads SFDVKD. CDR3 coding DNA: TGTGCCACCAGTGGCACTAGCGGGACGAGCTCCTACAATGAGCAGTTCTTC. Its protein product is CATSGTSGTSSYNEQFF.

This clonotype showed up just a few times. V gene TRBV7-9 combines with J gene TRBJ1-2, with D uncertain. V lost 5 bases and J lost 1, with 5 bases in between. The CDR3 is 12 amino acids. The germline CDR1 and CDR2 sequences are SEHNR and FQNEAQ (reference sequence). CDR3 sequence: CASSPNNYGYTF. For the CDR3, the DNA is TGTGCCAGCAGCCCCAATAACTATGGCTACACCTTC.

This clonotype was detected many times. The genes are TRBV2 and TRBJ1-1; D unclear. V was pared by 8 bases and J by 1 base, with 11 bases between. Looked up from germline, CDR1 is SNHLY and CDR2 is FYNNEI. CDR3 length: 13 residues. CDR3 coding DNA: TGTGCCAGCTCATCAGGCCCGAACACTGAAGCTTTCTTT. It specifies CASSSGPNTEAFF.

This clonotype was seen many times. Germline and junction disagree at one end, which may indicate a read error. The chain recombines TRBV3-1 with TRBJ2-7; unclear D gene. The CDR3 contains 12 residues. CDR1 is LGHDT and CDR2 is YNNKEL in the germline V gene (reference sequence). DNA for the CDR3: TGTGCCAGCAGTCAAGCGACGACGGAGCAGTACTTC. Its translation: CASSQATTEQYF.

There are a few counts of this clonotype. Here the CDR3 reads CASSVAIRATDTQYF. DNA for the CDR3: TGTGCCAGCAGTGTGGCTATCCGCGCCACAGATACGCAGTATTTT. This chain joins TRBV6-5 and TRBJ2-3, with no clear D. V lost 5 bases, J lost 2 bases, and 14 bases lay in between. CDR3 size: 15 residues. Germline V gene data show CDR1 as MNHEY and CDR2 as SVGAGI.

This clonotype has more than one count but fewer than ten. The J gene is TRBJ2-2, the V gene TRBV6-2 or TRBV6-3; TRBD2 matches at 11 bases. The CDR3 covers 17 residues. Germline loops: CDR1 MNHEY, CDR2 SVGEGT. V lost 2 bases and J lost 3; bases outside the gene matches: 5. CDR3 bases: TGTGCCAGCAGTTACCTTAGCGGGAGGGCCGACACCGGGGAGCTGTTTTTT. Its translation is CASSYLSGRADTGELFF.

This clonotype was seen a handful of times. This chain connects TRBV4-1 to TRBJ1-1, with D hard to call. CDR3 size: 13 residues. From germline, CDR1 is MGHRA and CDR2 YSYEKL. V was clipped by 1 base and J by 0 bases, with 3 bases between them. The CDR3 loop reads CASSQAMNTEAFF. CDR3 nucleotide sequence: TGCGCCAGCAGCCAAGCGATGAACACTGAAGCTTTCTTT.

This clonotype was detected ten times or more. DNA for the CDR3: TGTGCCACCAGTGATTCTTTCCCTAGCGGGGGGGCCGGCTACAATGAGCAGTTCTTC. Its translation: CATSDSFPSGGAGYNEQFF. The rearrangement uses TRBV24-1 and TRBJ2-1; 12 bases align to TRBD2. CDR1 is KGHDR and CDR2 is SFDVKD in the germline V gene. The CDR3 runs to 19 residues. V shed 2 bases, J shed 3 bases, and the junction held 10 bases outside the gene matches.

This chain joins TRBV10-3 and TRBJ1-5; 7 positions match TRBD1. The ends lost 11 bases at V and 0 bases at J; junction bases unmatched: 10. Per germline, CDR1 ENHRY and CDR2 SYGVKD. The CDR3 consists of 15 residues. This chain's CDR3 is CAVRQGGDSNQPQHF. CDR3 nucleotides: TGTGCCGTCCGACAGGGAGGGGATAGCAATCAGCCCCAGCATTTT.

The chain joins TRBV3-1 to TRBJ2-7; 8 bases map to TRBD2. The germline V gene encodes CDR1 LGHDT and CDR2 YNNKEL (reference sequence). V gave up 0 bases and J gave up 2 bases; unmatched junction bases: 9. There are 17 residues in the CDR3. The CDR3 region is CASSQDQLTSGPYEQYF. The CDR3 DNA is TGTGCCAGCAGCCAAGATCAGCTCACTAGCGGACCCTACGAGCAGTACTTC.

This clonotype appeared a few times. The chain links TRBV18 to TRBJ1-1, with 8 bases identical to TRBD1. The V gene's germline CDR1 is KGHSH and CDR2 LQKENI. The CDR3 length is 16 residues. V was clipped by 8 bases and J by 3 bases; unmatched bases: 14. DNA for the CDR3: TGTGCCAGCCAAGGACAGGGAGGGTTCGGAGACACTGAAGCTTTCTTT. It is translated as CASQGQGGFGDTEAFF.

The gene calls are TRBV30 and TRBJ1-6, with 11 bases lining up with TRBD1. V lost 0 bases to trimming and J lost 9 bases; unmatched junction nucleotides: 4. Per the germline V gene, CDR1 is GTSNPN and CDR2 is SVGIG (reference sequence). The CDR3 sequence is 15 residues long. Here the CDR3 reads CAWSVLGTGGSPLHF. The CDR3 region has the DNA TGTGCCTGGAGTGTACTAGGGACAGGGGGTTCACCCCTCCACTTT.

The genes are TRBV6-5 and TRBJ2-5, with TRBD1 as a possible D gene (5 bases). Per the germline V gene, CDR1 is MNHEY and CDR2 is SVGAGI. V lost 0 bases and J 5 bases, leaving 10 bases between the germline ends. The length of the CDR3 is 14 residues. CDR3 sequence: CASSYSTRVETQYF. The DNA for the CDR3 is TGTGCCAGCAGTTACTCGACCAGGGTGGAGACCCAGTACTTC.

V gene TRBV21-1 combines with J gene TRBJ1-5; the table's D gene call, TRBD1, was not cross checked with the DNA. TRBV21-1 is a listed pseudogene. This CDR3 is built from 14 residues. The CDR3 DNA follows: TGTGCCAGCAGCACTCCTGGGGCAAATCAGCCCCAGCATTTT. Its protein is CASSTPGANQPQHF.

This chain uses TRBV9 with TRBJ1-2; possibly TRBD1 for D (5 bases). This CDR3 comprises 15 residues. Germline values: CDR1 SGDLS, CDR2 YYNGEE. V lost 1 base, J lost 4 bases, and 14 bases lay in between. The CDR3 spells CASSVTSDGGYGYTF. The CDR3 nucleotides are TGTGCCAGCAGCGTAACCTCGGACGGGGGCTATGGCTACACCTTC.